This T cell receptor beta chain stems from a study of beta chain features in type 1 diabetes. Study findings and constraints: Shortening that was moderate but significant affected the TCRB CDR3s of Type 1 diabetes patients in all four CD4+ subsets.

Every donor provided one heparinised blood draw, which averaged approximately 100 mL. In all sorted populations, purity surpassed 95%. Comment on this clone: The target antigen is unknown.

The whole isolated RNA underwent reverse transcription, so sequencing captured expressed TCRB transcripts. Sequenced naive, central memory and regulatory T cell samples produced an average of about 3.9 million reads. Produced via immunoSEQ multiplex PCR; TCRdb's table is partial and in-frame only. The top ten hold approximately 0.01% of the sample, which has roughly 340,000 clones, over 9.5% seen once. The J segment lost 2 bases and the V segment lost 10 bases, leaving 21 bases of the junction unmatched. The CDR3 is made up of 20 amino acids. The chain employs TRBV23-1 and TRBJ2-1, with 12 bases identical to TRBD2. TRBV23-1 is classed as an ORF, of uncertain function. The sample was naive CD4+ T cells from blood. This clonotype was obtained from a woman aged 18-30 years with type 1 diabetes. The CDR3 DNA is TGCGCCACTCACGGACAGGCCATGCGGCTAGCGGGGGGGACCTACAATGAGCAGTTCTTC. It is translated as CATHGQAMRLAGGTYNEQFF.